This TCR beta chain originates from a study of blood T cells in healthy people across ages. The sample holds a few counts of this clonotype. Through a sample-barcoded 5' primer and a J-beta primer mix, a second PCR was run for roughly 7 to 11 cycles. TCRdb passed the 5' RACE reads through MiXCR, listing each CDR3 protein once. The sample lists about 970,000 distinct CDR3 sequences; just over 50% were seen once. J gave up 2 bases and V 5 bases, and 14 bases lay outside the gene matches. Germline V lookup: CDR1 SEHNR, CDR2 FQNEAQ (reference sequence). This CDR3 contains 18 residues. The TCR sequence derives from a woman aged 55-69 years in good health. The V and J genes are TRBV7-9 and TRBJ2-3, with 9 bases matching TRBD2. What was sequenced was blood. For the CDR3, the DNA is TGTGCCAGCAGCCCCCCCCTGGCGGGAGGGATTTCCACAGATACGCAGTATTTT. Translation: CASSPPLAGGISTDTQYF.